This TCR beta chain derives from a study of blood T cell repertoires in COVID-19. Participant age was roughly 18 to 90 years, and participants resided in about two dozen US areas. In this sample, this clone turned up a few times. TCRdb's copy holds only in-frame clones and misses some; the assay was immunoSEQ multiplex PCR. The table includes roughly 250,000 clones, 80% to 90% detected once. The sequence came from a woman aged 45-60 years who had recovered from COVID-19. The sample was PBMCs or T cells enriched from blood (not recorded which).

The DNA for the CDR3 is TGTGCCAGCAGCTTCTCTTATGAGTCTGGGGCCAACGTCCTGACTTTC. It translates to CASSFSYESGANVLTF. The chain links TRBV7-9 to TRBJ2-6; D unresolved. CDR1 and CDR2 from the germline V gene are SEHNR and FQNEAQ (reference sequence). Trimming removed 3 bases from V and 1 base from J, with 10 bases in between. The CDR3 loop spans 16 amino acids.